The text below deals with one T cell receptor (beta chain). Sequencing used immunoSEQ multiplex PCR; TCRdb keeps in-frame clones, though not all of them. This sample carries 450,000 to 500,000 clones, around nine tenths of them seen once, and the ten largest clones take 8% to 9.5%. The data were taken from a study of blood T cell repertoires in COVID-19. At the level of the study: Acute-phase and convalescent COVID-19 samples originated in the United States, Italy and Spain. T cells, B-cell-depleted T cells, or PBMCs supplied cDNA or gDNA.

CDR3 length: 14 residues. V lost 6 bases, J lost 8 bases, and 16 bases lay in between. Germline-derived CDR1 and CDR2 are MNHEY and SVGAGI. Participant reports of clinical history set cohort assignment. Two negative PCRs, clearance, or symptom resolution had been documented for recovered Cohort 3 donors. Sequencing was performed on PBMCs or T cells enriched from blood (not recorded which). V usage is TRBV6-5 and J usage is TRBJ1-4, with a weak D call TRBD1 (5 bases). The sequence was obtained from a woman aged 60 to 75 who had recovered from COVID-19. The CDR3 region has the DNA TGTGCCAGCAGCCCCACCGGGACTCTCGAAAAACTGTTTTTT. This encodes CASSPTGTLEKLFF.